This T cell receptor (beta chain) was obtained from a study of CD8 T cells in ankylosing spondylitis. Notes on the study in general: Disease-linked clones reportedly concentrated significantly in matched ankylosing spondylitis synovial fluid.

The CDR3 spans 13 residues. Trimming shortened V by 7 bases and J by 2 bases, and 12 bases separated the two germline ends. In the case of this clonotype: The antigen is undetermined. A much larger clone sits a single nucleotide away, making a read error possible.

With molecular barcodes, quantitative 5'-RACE was used to make the TCR beta libraries. TCRdb reanalysed the 5' RACE reads using MiXCR and keeps one entry per CDR3 protein. This table has some 240,000 distinct CDR3 sequences, over 8.5% appearing once. The genes are TRBV12-3 or TRBV12-4 and TRBJ2-7; D may match TRBD1 or TRBD2 (5 bases each). Sequencing was carried out using blood, either unsorted or a sorted T cell fraction (not recorded which). The sequence came from a male donor with ankylosing spondylitis or in good health (not recorded which). CDR3 loop: CASKGDGPYEQYF. CDR3 nucleotide sequence: TGTGCCAGCAAAGGGGACGGCCCCTACGAGCAGTACTTC.